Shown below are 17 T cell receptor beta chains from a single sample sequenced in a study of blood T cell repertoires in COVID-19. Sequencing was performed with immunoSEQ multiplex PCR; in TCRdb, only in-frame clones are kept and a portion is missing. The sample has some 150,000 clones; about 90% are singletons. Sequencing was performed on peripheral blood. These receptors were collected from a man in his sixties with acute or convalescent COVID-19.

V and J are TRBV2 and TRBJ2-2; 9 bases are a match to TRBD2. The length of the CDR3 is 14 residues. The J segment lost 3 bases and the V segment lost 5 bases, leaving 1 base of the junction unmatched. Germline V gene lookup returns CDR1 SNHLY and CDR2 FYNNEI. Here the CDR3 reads CASSLAGDTGELFF. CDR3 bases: TGTGCCAGCAGTTTAGCGGGGGACACCGGGGAGCTGTTTTTT.

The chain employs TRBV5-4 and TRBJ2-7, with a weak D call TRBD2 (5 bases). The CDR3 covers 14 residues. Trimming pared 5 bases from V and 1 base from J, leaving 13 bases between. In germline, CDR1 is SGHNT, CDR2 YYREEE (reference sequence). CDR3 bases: TGTGCCAGCAGTTCGGGAACGGTGTCCTACGAGCAGTACTTC. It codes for CASSSGTVSYEQYF.

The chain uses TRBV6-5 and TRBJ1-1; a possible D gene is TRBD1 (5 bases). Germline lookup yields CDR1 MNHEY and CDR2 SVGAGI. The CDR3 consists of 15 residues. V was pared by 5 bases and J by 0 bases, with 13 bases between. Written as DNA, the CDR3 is TGTGCCAGCAGTATAGGACACGACATGAACACTGAAGCTTTCTTT. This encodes CASSIGHDMNTEAFF.

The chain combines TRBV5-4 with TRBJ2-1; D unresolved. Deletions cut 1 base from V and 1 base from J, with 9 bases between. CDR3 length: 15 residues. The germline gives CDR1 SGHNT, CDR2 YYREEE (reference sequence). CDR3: CASSLSSESYNEQFF. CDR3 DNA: TGTGCCAGCAGCTTGTCCAGCGAATCCTACAATGAGCAGTTCTTC.

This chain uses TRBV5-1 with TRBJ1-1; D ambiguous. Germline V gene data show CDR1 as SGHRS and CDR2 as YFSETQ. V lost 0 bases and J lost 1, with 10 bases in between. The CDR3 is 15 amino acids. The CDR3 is CASSLVTSPNTEAFF. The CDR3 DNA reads TGCGCCAGCAGCTTGGTAACTTCTCCGAACACTGAAGCTTTCTTT.

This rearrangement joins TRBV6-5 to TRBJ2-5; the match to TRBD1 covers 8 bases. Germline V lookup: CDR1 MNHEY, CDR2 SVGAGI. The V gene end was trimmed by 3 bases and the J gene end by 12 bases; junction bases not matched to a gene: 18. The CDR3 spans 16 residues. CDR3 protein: CASSYDAEDRGPLEYF. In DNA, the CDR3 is TGTGCCAGCAGTTATGACGCTGAAGACAGGGGACCCCTCGAGTACTTC.

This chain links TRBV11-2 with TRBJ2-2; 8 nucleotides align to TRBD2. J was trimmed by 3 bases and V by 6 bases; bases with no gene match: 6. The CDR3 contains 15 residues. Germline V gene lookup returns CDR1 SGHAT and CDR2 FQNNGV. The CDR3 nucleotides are TGTGCCAGCAGTCCGGGGGGGCAGGACACCGGGGAGCTGTTTTTT. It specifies CASSPGGQDTGELFF. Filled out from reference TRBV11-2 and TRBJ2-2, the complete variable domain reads EAGVAQSPRYKIIEKRQSVAFWCNPISGHATLYWYQQILGQGPKLLIQFQNNGVVDDSQLPKDRFSAERLKGVDSTLKIQPAKLEDSAVYLCASSPGGQDTGELFFGEGSRLTVL.

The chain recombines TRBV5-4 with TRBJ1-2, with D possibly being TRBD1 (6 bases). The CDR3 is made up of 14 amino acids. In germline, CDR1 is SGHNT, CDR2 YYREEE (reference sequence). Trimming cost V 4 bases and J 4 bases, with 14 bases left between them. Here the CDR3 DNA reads TGTGCCAGCAGCCCCCCGGACAGATTCTATGGCTACACCTTC. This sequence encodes CASSPPDRFYGYTF.

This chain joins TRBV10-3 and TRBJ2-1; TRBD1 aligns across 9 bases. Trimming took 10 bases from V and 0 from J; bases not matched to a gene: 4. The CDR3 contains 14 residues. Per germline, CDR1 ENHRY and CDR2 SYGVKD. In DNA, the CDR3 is TGTGCCACTAAGACAGGGGGCTCCTACAATGAGCAGTTCTTC. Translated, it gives CATKTGGSYNEQFF.

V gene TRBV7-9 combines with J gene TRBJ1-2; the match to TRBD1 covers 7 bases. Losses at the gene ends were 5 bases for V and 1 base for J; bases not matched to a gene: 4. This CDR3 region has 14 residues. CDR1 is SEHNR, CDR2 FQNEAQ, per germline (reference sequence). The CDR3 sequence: CASSVGQYNYGYTF. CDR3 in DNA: TGTGCCAGCAGCGTGGGACAGTATAACTATGGCTACACCTTC.

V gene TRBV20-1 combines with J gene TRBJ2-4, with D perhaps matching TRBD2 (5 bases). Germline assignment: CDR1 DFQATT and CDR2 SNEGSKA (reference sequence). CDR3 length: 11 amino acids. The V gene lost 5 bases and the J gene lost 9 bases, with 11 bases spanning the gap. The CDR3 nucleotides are TGCAGTGCTTCGACTAATCCCATTCAGTACTTC. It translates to CSASTNPIQYF.

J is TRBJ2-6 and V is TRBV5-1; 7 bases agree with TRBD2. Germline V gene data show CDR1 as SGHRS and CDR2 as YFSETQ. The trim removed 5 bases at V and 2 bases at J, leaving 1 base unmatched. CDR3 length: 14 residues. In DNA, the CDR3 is TGCGCCAGCAGAGCGGGGACTGGGGCCAACGTCCTGACTTTC. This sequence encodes CASRAGTGANVLTF.

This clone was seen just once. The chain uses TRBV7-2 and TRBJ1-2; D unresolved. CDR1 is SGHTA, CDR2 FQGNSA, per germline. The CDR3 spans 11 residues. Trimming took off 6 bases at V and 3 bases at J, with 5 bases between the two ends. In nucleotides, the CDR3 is TGTGCCAGCAGACGGGACTATGGCTACACCTTC. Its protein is CASRRDYGYTF. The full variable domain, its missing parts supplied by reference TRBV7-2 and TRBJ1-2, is GAGVSQSPSNKVTEKGKDVELRCDPISGHTALYWYRQSLGQGLEFLIYFQGNSAPDKSGLPSDRFSAERTGGSVSTLTIQRTQQEDSAVYLCASRRDYGYTFGSGTRLTVV.

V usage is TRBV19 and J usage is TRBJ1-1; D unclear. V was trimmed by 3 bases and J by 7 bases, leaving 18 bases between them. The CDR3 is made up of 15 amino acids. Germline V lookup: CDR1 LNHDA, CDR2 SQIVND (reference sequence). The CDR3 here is CASSIGGIATGEAFF. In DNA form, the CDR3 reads TGTGCCAGTAGTATTGGAGGGATAGCCACCGGTGAAGCTTTCTTT.

Here the CDR3 reads CASTGEGSPLHF. In DNA form, the CDR3 reads TGTGCCAGCACCGGGGAGGGCTCACCCCTCCACTTT. The chain links TRBV2 to TRBJ1-6; D not resolved. Trimming left V 7 bases short and J 10 bases short, with 11 bases between. This CDR3 contains 12 residues. Germline-derived CDR1 and CDR2 are SNHLY and FYNNEI. The variable domain in full, with the rest retrieved from reference TRBV2 and TRBJ1-6, is EPEVTQTPSHQVTQMGQEVILRCVPISNHLYFYWYRQILGQKVEFLVSFYNNEISEKSEIFDDQFSVERPDGSNFTLKIRSTKLEDSAMYFCASTGEGSPLHFGNGTRLTVT.

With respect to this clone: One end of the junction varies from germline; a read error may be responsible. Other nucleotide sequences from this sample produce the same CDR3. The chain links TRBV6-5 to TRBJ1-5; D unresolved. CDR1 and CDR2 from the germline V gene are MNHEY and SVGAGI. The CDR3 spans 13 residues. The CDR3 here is CATREDSNQPQHF. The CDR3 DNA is TGTGCCACCCGGGAAGATAGCAATCAGCCTCAGCATTTT.

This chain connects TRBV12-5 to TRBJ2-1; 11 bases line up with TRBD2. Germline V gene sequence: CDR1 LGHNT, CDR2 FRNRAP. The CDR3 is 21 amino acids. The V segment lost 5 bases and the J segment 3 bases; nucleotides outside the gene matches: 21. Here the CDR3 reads CASGPRAGGGAGLAVYNEQFF. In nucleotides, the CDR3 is TGTGCTAGTGGTCCACGAGCGGGGGGCGGCGCGGGACTAGCGGTCTACAATGAGCAGTTCTTC.